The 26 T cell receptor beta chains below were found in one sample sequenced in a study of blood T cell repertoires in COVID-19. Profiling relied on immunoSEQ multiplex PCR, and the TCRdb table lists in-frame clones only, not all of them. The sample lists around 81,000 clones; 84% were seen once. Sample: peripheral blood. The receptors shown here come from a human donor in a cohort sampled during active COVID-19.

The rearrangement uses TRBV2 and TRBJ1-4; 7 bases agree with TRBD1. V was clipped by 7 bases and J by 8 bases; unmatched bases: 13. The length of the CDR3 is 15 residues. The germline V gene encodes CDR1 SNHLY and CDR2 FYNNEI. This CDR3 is CASTAQTGKGEKLFF. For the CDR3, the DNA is TGTGCCAGCACCGCTCAGACAGGGAAGGGAGAAAAACTGTTTTTT.

Written as DNA, the CDR3 is TGTGCCAGTCAACAGGGTTCTACTGAAGCTTTCTTT. This encodes CASQQGSTEAFF. The chain combines TRBV6-5 with TRBJ1-1, with D maybe TRBD1 (6 bases). Trimming left V 9 bases short and J 5 bases short, with 13 bases between. Germline CDR1 reads MNHEY; CDR2 reads SVGAGI. The CDR3 length is 12 residues.

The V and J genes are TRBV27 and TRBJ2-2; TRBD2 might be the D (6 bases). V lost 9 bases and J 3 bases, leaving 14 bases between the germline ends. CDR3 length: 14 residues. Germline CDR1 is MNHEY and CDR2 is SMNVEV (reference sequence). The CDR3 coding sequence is TGTGCCAGTCGGACGAGGAGGGACACCGGGGAGCTGTTTTTT. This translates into CASRTRRDTGELFF.

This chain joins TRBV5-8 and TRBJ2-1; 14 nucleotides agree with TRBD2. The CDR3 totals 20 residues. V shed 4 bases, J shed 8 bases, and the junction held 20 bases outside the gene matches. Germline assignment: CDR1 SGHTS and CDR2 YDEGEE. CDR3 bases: TGTGCCAGCAGCACCTACCGACTAGCGGGGGGGCTCAGAGGAGGCGATGAGCAGTTCTTC. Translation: CASSTYRLAGGLRGGDEQFF.

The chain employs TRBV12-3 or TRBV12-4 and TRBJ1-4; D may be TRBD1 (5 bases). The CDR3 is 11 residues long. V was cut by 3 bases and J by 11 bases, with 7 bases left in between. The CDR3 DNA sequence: TGTGCCAGCAGTTTTGGGGGGAAACTGTTTTTT. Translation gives CASSFGGKLFF.

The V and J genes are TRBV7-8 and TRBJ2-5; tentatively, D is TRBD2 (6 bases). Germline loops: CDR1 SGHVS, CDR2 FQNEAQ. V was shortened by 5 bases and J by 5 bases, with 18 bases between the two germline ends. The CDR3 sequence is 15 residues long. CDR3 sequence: CASSIQRLVGETQYF. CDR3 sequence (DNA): TGTGCCAGCAGCATTCAAAGACTAGTCGGGGAGACCCAGTACTTC.

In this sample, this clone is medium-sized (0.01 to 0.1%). The CDR3 reads CASSGGDISNYGYTF. The CDR3 DNA follows: TGTGCCAGCAGCGGGGGAGACATATCGAACTATGGCTACACCTTC. The rearrangement links TRBV9 to TRBJ1-2; D not resolved. The CDR3 is 15 amino acids. V lost 3 bases and J 2 bases, leaving 14 bases between the germline ends. Germline-derived CDR1 and CDR2 are SGDLS and YYNGEE. Full variable domain (missing parts from reference TRBV9 and TRBJ1-2): DSGVTQTPKHLITATGQRVTLRCSPRSGDLSVYWYQQSLDQGLQFLIQYYNGEERAKGNILERFSAQQFPDLHSELNLSSLELGDSALYFCASSGGDISNYGYTFGSGTRLTVV.

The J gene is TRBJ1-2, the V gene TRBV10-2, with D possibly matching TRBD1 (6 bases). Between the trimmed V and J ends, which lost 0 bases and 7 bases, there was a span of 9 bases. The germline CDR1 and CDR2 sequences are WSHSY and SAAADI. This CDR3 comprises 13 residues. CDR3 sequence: CASSESAGVGYTF. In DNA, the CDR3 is TGCGCCAGCAGTGAGTCGGCAGGGGTTGGCTACACCTTC.

In DNA form, the CDR3 reads TGTGCCAGCTCCCACGGGACTATTAGAAACAATGAGCAGTTCTTC. This sequence encodes CASSHGTIRNNEQFF. The V gene is TRBV25-1, the J gene TRBJ2-1; 7 bases are shared with TRBD2. The CDR3 spans 15 residues. J gave up 5 bases and V 8 bases, and 12 bases lay outside the gene matches. CDR1 and CDR2 (germline): MGHDK, SYGVNS.

CDR3 DNA: TGTGCCAGCTCACCACCGGGCATAGCGCTAGAGACCCAGTACTTC. This gives the protein CASSPPGIALETQYF. The chain recombines TRBV18 with TRBJ2-5; possibly TRBD2 for D (5 bases). Trimming left V 0 bases short and J 4 bases short, with 12 bases between. The CDR3 has 15 residues. Germline V gene data show CDR1 as KGHSH and CDR2 as LQKENI.

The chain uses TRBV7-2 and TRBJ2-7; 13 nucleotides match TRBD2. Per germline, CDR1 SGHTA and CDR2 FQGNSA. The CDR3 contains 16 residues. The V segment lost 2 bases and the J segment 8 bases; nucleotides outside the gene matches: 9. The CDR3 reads CASSLMGTSGVVKQYF. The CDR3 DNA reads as TGTGCCAGCAGCTTAATGGGGACTAGCGGGGTTGTGAAGCAGTACTTC.

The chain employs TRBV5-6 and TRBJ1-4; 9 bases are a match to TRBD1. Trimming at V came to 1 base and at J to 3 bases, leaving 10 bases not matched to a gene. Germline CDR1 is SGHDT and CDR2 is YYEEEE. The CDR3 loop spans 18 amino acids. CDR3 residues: CASSLLGQGFAANEKLFF. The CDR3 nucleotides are TGTGCCAGCAGCTTGCTGGGACAGGGTTTTGCAGCTAATGAAAAACTGTTTTTT.

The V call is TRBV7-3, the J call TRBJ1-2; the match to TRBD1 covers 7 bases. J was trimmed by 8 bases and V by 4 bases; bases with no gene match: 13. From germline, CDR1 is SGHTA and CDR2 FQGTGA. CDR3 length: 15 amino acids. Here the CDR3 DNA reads TGTGCCAGCAGCTCAATTTCGGACAGGCGAAGCGGCTACACCTTC. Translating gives CASSSISDRRSGYTF.

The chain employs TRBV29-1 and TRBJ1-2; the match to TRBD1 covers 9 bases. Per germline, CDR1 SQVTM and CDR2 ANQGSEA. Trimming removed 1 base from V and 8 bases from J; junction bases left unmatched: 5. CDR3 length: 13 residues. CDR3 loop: CSVEGQGVRGYTF. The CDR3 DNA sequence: TGCAGCGTTGAAGGACAGGGGGTAAGGGGCTACACCTTC.

The CDR3 DNA is TGTGCCAGCAGTCCCCCTAGCGGGGGGGCCAGGGAGCAGTACTTC. This codes for CASSPPSGGAREQYF. V usage is TRBV6-6 and J usage is TRBJ2-7; TRBD2 agrees at 12 bases. This CDR3 spans 15 amino acids. Germline assignment: CDR1 MNHNY and CDR2 SVGAGI (reference sequence). Trimming at V came to 5 bases and at J to 7 bases, leaving 9 bases not matched to a gene.

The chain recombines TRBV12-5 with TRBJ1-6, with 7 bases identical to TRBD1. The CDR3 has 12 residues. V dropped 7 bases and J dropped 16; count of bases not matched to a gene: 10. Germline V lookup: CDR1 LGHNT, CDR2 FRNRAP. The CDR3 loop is CASAPPGQNLHF. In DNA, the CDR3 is TGTGCTAGTGCCCCACCGGGACAGAATCTCCACTTT.

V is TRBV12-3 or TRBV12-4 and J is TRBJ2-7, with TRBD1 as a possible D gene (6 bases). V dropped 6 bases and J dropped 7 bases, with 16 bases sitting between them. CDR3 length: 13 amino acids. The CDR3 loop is CASRLTGIREQYF. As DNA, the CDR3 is TGTGCCAGCAGATTAACAGGGATAAGGGAGCAGTACTTC.

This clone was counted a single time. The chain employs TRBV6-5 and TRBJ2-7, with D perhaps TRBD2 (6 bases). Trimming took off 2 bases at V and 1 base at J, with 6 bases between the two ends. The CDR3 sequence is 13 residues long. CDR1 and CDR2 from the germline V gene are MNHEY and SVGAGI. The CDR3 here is CASSYAGSYEQYF. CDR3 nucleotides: TGTGCCAGCAGTTACGCGGGATCCTACGAGCAGTACTTC.

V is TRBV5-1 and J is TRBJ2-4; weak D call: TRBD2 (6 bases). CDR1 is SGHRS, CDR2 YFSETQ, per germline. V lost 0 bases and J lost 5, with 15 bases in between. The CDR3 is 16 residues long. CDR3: CASSLVGPPGENIQYF. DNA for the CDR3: TGCGCCAGCAGCTTGGTGGGACCTCCGGGGGAAAACATTCAGTACTTC.

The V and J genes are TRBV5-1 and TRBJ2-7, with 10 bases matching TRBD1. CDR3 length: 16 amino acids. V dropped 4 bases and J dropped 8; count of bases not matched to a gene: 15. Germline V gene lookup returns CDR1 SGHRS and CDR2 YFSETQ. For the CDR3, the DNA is TGCGCCAGCAGCCCTACCGACAGGGGGCATGCGACTAAGCAGTACTTC. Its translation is CASSPTDRGHATKQYF.

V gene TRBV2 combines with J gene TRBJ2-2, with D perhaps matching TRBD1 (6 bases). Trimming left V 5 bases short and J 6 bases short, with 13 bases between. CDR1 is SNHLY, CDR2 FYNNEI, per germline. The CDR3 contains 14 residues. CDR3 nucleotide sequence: TGTGCCAGCAGTCCCGGGACAATGTCCGGGGAGCTGTTTTTT. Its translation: CASSPGTMSGELFF.

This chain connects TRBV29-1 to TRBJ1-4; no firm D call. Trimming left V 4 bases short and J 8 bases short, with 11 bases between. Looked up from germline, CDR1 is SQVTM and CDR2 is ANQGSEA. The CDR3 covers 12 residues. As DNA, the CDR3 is TGCAGCGTTGTCGGCCCGAGGGAAAAACTGTTTTTT. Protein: CSVVGPREKLFF.

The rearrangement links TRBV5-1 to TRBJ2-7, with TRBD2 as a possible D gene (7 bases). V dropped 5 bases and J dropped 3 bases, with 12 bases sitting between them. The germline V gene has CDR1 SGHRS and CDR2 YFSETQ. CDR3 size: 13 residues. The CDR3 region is CASSPGGLYEQYF. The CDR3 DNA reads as TGCGCCAGCAGTCCGGGGGGCCTCTACGAGCAGTACTTC.

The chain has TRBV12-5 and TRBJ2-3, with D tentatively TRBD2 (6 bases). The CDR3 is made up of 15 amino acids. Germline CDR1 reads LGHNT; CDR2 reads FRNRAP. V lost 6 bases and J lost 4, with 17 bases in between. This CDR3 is CASGPGSRRADTQYF. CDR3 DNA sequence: TGTGCTAGTGGCCCAGGTAGCAGGAGGGCAGATACGCAGTATTTT.

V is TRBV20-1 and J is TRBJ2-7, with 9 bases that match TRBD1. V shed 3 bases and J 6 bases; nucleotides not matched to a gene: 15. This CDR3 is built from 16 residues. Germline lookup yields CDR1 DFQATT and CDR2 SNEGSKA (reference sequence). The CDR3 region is CSASLAGTGREFEQYF. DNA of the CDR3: TGCAGTGCTAGTTTAGCCGGGACAGGGAGGGAATTCGAGCAGTACTTC.

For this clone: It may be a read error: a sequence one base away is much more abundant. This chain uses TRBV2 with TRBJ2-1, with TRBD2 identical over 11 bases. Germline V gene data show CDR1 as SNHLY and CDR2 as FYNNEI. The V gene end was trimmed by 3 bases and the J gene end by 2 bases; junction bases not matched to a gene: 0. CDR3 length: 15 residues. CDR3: CASSDSGGAYNEQFF. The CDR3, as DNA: TGTGCCAGCAGTGATAGCGGGGGGGCCTACAATGAGCAGTTCTTC.